This T cell receptor beta chain derives from a study of cytomegalovirus exposure and HLA in healthy donors. Germline V gives CDR1 ENHRY, CDR2 SYGVKD. This CDR3 is built from 14 residues. Concerning this clone itself: Its target is unknown.

This PCR relied on a set of 60 Vbeta primers and 13 Jbeta primers. Only in-frame clones appear in the TCRdb table, and some are missing; sequencing was by immunoSEQ multiplex PCR. This sample has tens of thousands of clones, with 60% to 80% found just once. Study-wide results and caveats: An ancestry cluster, one associated with Asian ancestry, reportedly showed fewer N-insertions than the approximately 670-donor mean in a later analysis. Among TCR sequences, most were rare, though some public TCRs appeared in many donors.

What was sequenced was PBMCs. This clonotype originated in a man aged 30 to 45 in good health and CMV-seronegative. The V gene is TRBV10-3, the J gene TRBJ2-5; 7 nucleotides line up with TRBD1. The last part of the DNA fits TRBJ2-7 better; the J call may be wrong. CDR3 DNA: TGTGCCATCAGTGTTAAGGACAGGTCCTACGAGCAGTACTTC. Protein sequence: CAISVKDRSYEQYF.